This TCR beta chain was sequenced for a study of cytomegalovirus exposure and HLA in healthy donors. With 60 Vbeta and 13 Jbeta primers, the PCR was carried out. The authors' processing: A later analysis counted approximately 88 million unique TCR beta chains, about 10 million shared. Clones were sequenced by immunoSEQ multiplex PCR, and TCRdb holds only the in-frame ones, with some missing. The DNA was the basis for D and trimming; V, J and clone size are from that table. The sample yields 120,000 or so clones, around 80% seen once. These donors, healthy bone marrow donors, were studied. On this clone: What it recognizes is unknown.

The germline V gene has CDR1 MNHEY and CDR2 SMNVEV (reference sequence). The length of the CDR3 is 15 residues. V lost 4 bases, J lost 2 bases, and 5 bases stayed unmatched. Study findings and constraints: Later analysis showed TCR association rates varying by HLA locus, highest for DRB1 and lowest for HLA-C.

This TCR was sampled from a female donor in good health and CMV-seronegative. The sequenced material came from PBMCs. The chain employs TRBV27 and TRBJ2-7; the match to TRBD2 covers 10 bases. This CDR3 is CASSYLAGDPYEQYF. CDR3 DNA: TGTGCCAGCAGTTATCTAGCGGGAGATCCCTACGAGCAGTACTTC.